This T cell receptor beta chain was captured by sequencing in a study of shared clonotypes between healthy human individuals. Sorted-subset replicate PCRs used approximately 180 ng of genomic DNA. This amount corresponded to approximately 30,000 T cell genomes. Method: immunoSEQ multiplex PCR; TCRdb's copy keeps in-frame clones and lacks some. Among roughly 1,800,000 clones, about 95% were seen once, and the ten largest hold less than 1.5%. V lost 3 bases and J lost 2, with 11 bases in between. Germline loops: CDR1 MGHRA, CDR2 YSYEKL. This CDR3 comprises 15 residues. Comment on this clone: Antigen: not known. The sample holds other DNA sequences that translate to the same CDR3.

Naive CD8 isolation took CD45RO-negative cells positively selected for CCR7 and excluded terminally differentiated effector memory CD45RA+ cells. Study-level points and caveats: Larger estimated richness was generally seen in naive subsets than in memory subsets. Among donors, clonotype sharing was expected to be affected by sequencing depth. It was observed that about 5% of naive CD4 clonotypes were shared across a handful of donors.

Sequenced: naive CD8+ T cells sorted from blood. The chain joins TRBV4-1 to TRBJ1-5; perhaps TRBD1 as D (6 bases). The source is a young man in good health. CDR3 region: CASSHPTGGNQPQHF. The CDR3 DNA sequence: TGCGCCAGCAGCCACCCGACAGGAGGCAATCAGCCCCAGCATTTT.